This T cell receptor beta chain originates from a study of blood T cell repertoires in COVID-19. Measured with immunoSEQ multiplex PCR; TCRdb has only the in-frame clones, and not every one. The sample lists 300,000 to 400,000 clones, almost 90% occurring once. The V gene's germline CDR1 is ENHRY and CDR2 SYGVKD. V was cut by 7 bases and J by 5 bases, with 9 bases left in between. The CDR3 runs to 11 residues. Sequencing input: peripheral blood. The J gene is TRBJ2-7, the V gene TRBV10-3; D is unclear. The receptor was isolated from a woman in her seventies with COVID-19, enrolled during active disease. The CDR3 reads CAIMNSNEQYF. DNA for the CDR3: TGTGCCATCATGAATAGCAACGAGCAGTACTTC.